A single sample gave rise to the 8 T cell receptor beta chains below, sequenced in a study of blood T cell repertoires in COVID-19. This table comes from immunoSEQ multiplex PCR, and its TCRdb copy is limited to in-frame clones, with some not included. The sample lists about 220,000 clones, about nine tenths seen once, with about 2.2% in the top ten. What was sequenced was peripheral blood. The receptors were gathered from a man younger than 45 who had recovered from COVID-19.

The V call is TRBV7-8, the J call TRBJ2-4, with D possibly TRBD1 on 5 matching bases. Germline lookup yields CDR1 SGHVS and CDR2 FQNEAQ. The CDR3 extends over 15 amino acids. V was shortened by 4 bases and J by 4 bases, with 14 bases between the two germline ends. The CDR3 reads CASSSYQGPKNIQYF. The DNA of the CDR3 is TGTGCCAGCAGCTCCTACCAGGGTCCGAAAAACATTCAGTACTTC. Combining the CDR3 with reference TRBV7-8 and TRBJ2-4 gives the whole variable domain GAGVSQSPRYKVAKRGQDVALRCDPISGHVSLFWYQQALGQGPEFLTYFQNEAQLDKSGLPSDRFFAERPEGSVSTLKIQRTQQEDSAVYLCASSSYQGPKNIQYFGAGTRLSVL.

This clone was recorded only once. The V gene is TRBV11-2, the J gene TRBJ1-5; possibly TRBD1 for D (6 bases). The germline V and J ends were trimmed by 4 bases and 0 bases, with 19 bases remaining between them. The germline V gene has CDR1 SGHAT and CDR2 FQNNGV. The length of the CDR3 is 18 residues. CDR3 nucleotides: TGTGCCAGCAGCTCCGACGCGGACAGACTTTCTAGCAATCAGCCCCAGCATTTT. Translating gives CASSSDADRLSSNQPQHF. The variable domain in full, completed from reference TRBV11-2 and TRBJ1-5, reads EAGVAQSPRYKIIEKRQSVAFWCNPISGHATLYWYQQILGQGPKLLIQFQNNGVVDDSQLPKDRFSAERLKGVDSTLKIQPAKLEDSAVYLCASSSDADRLSSNQPQHFGDGTRLSIL.

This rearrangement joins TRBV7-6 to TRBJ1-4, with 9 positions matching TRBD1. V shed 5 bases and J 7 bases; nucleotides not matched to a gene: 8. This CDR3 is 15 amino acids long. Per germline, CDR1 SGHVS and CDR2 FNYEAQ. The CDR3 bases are TGTGCCAGCAGCCTAAGACAGGGGGGGACTGAAAAACTGTTTTTT. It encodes CASSLRQGGTEKLFF.

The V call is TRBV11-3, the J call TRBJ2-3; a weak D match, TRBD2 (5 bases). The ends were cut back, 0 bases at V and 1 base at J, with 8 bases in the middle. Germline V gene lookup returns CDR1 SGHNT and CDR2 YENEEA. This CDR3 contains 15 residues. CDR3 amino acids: CASSLDGVRTDTQYF. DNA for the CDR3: TGTGCCAGCAGCTTAGACGGGGTCCGCACAGATACGCAGTATTTT.

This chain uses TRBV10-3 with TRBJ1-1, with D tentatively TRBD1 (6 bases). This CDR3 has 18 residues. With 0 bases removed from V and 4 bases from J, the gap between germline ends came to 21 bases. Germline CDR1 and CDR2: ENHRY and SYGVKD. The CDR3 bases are TGTGCCATCAGTGAGTCGGTCAGGACAGACGCTCTGTCCACTGAAGCTTTCTTT. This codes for CAISESVRTDALSTEAFF.

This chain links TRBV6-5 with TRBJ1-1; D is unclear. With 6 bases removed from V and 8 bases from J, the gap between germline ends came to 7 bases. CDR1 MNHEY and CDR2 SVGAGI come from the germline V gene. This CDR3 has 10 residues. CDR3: CASRRREAFF. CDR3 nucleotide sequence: TGTGCCAGCAGACGCAGGGAAGCTTTCTTT.

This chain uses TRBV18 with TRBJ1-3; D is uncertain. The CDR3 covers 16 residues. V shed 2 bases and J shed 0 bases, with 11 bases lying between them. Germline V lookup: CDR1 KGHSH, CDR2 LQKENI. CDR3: CASSPVGGPSGNTIYF. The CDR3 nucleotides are TGTGCCAGCTCACCAGTCGGAGGGCCCTCTGGAAACACCATATATTTT.

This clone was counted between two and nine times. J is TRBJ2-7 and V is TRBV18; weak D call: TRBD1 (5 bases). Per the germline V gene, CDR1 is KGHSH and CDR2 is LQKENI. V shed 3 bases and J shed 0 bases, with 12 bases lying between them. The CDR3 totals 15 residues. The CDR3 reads CASSPMTAYSYEQYF. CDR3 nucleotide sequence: TGTGCCAGCTCACCTATGACAGCGTACTCCTACGAGCAGTACTTC.